Shown below are 27 T cell receptor beta chains from a single sample sequenced in a study of blood T cells in healthy people across ages (dated by TCRdb to between 2014 and 2017). Receptor libraries were prepared by 5' RACE. A second about 7 to 11 cycle PCR used a sample-barcoded 5' primer and a J-beta primer mix. Through fastp at Q25 and MiXCR, TCRdb rebuilt clones from the public reads, retaining in-frame beta chains. For every CDR3 protein sequence, its rows merge into one entry that carries the most common genes and DNA. This sample gives 1,800,000 or so distinct CDR3 sequences in total; around 42% of them show up just once. Roughly 24% of the sample belongs to the ten largest clones. Sequencing was carried out using blood. These receptors all stem from a human donor in good health.

This clonotype occurred a few times. The chain joins TRBV5-1 to TRBJ2-5, with a tentative D call TRBD1 (6 bases). The germline gives CDR1 SGHRS, CDR2 YFSETQ. CDR3 length: 14 amino acids. Deletions cut 2 bases from V and 5 bases from J, with 13 bases between. CDR3 residues: CASSLQGSRETQYF. CDR3 in DNA: TGCGCCAGCAGCTTACAGGGTTCACGGGAGACCCAGTACTTC.

The chain combines TRBV29-1 with TRBJ1-1; maybe TRBD1 (5 bases). Looked up from germline, CDR1 is SQVTM and CDR2 is ANQGSEA. V was shortened by 4 bases and J by 0 bases, with 9 bases between the two germline ends. The CDR3 extends over 13 amino acids. The CDR3 protein is CSVGDSMNTEAFF. In nucleotides, the CDR3 is TGCAGCGTTGGGGACTCTATGAACACTGAAGCTTTCTTT.

There are a few counts of this clonotype. The V and J genes are TRBV5-5 and TRBJ1-4; no clear D gene. Germline loops: CDR1 SGHKS, CDR2 YYEKEE (reference sequence). V was pared by 0 bases and J by 5 bases, with 11 bases between. The CDR3 runs to 15 residues. This CDR3 reads CASSLGTWMNEKLFF. The CDR3, as DNA: TGTGCCAGCAGCTTGGGGACCTGGATGAATGAAAAACTGTTTTTT.

Points on this clonotype: The CDR3 carries no conserved terminal phenylalanine or tryptophan, so it likely arises from a read error. This sequence joins TRBV29-1 and TRBJ1-5; TRBD1 matches at 7 bases. The CDR3 loop spans 14 amino acids. V lost 4 bases and J lost 3; bases outside the gene matches: 6. CDR1 SQVTM and CDR2 ANQGSEA come from the germline V gene. CDR3: CSVVETGFNQPQHV. The CDR3 nucleotides read TGCAGCGTTGTAGAGACAGGGTTCAATCAGCCCCAGCATGTT.

This clonotype was detected a few times. One end of the junction does not line up with germline, which may come from a read error. This rearrangement joins TRBV20-1 to TRBJ2-1; no firm D call. The CDR3 sequence is 14 residues long. The germline V gene encodes CDR1 DFQATT and CDR2 SNEGSKA (reference sequence). The CDR3 sequence is CSASGSPSHNEQFF. Here the CDR3 DNA reads TGCAGTGCTAGTGGGTCGCCCTCCCACAATGAGCAGTTCTTC.

This clonotype has just a few counts. The V gene is TRBV12-3 or TRBV12-4, the J gene TRBJ2-5, with D possibly TRBD1 on 5 matching bases. Trimming shortened V by 0 bases and J by 2 bases, and 13 bases separated the two germline ends. The CDR3 consists of 16 residues. The CDR3 loop is CASSLAPPGWQETQYF. The CDR3 bases are TGTGCCAGCAGTTTAGCGCCCCCAGGGTGGCAAGAGACCCAGTACTTC.

The chain links TRBV20-1 to TRBJ2-7, with D tentatively TRBD2 (6 bases). The germline V and J ends were trimmed by 0 bases and 5 bases, with 17 bases remaining between them. The CDR3 consists of 15 residues. Germline V gives CDR1 DFQATT, CDR2 SNEGSKA (reference sequence). CDR3: CSARDTRLAFNEQYF. CDR3 nucleotides: TGCAGTGCTAGAGATACGCGGCTAGCGTTTAACGAGCAGTACTTC.

J is TRBJ2-1 and V is TRBV28; TRBD2 is a possible D gene (5 bases). Germline-derived CDR1 and CDR2 are MDHEN and SYDVKM. Trimming took off 6 bases at V and 9 bases at J, with 18 bases between the two ends. This CDR3 comprises 14 residues. This CDR3 reads CASSPYPGLGEQFF. The CDR3 coding sequence is TGTGCCAGCAGCCCCTACCCCGGACTTGGTGAGCAGTTCTTC.

The chain uses TRBV18 and TRBJ2-1; TRBD2 is a possible D gene (7 bases). V was clipped by 3 bases and J by 8 bases, with 14 bases between them. Germline V lookup: CDR1 KGHSH, CDR2 LQKENI. CDR3 size: 14 residues. The CDR3 spells CASSPQRGAYEQFF. CDR3 DNA: TGTGCCAGCTCACCCCAACGGGGGGCCTATGAGCAGTTCTTC. The full variable domain, in which reference TRBV18 and TRBJ2-1 provide the parts outside the CDR3, is NAGVMQNPRHLVRRRGQEARLRCSPMKGHSHVYWYRQLPEEGLKFMVYLQKENIIDESGMPKERFSAEFPKEGPSILRIQQVVRGDSAAYFCASSPQRGAYEQFFGPGTRLTVL.

This clonotype turned up a few times. The chain carries TRBV6-1 and TRBJ2-5; D possibly corresponds to TRBD2 (5 bases). Germline values: CDR1 MNHNS, CDR2 SASEGT. The CDR3 is 9 residues long. Trimming took 8 bases from V and 12 from J, leaving 10 bases between them. CDR3 residues: CASGPGKYF. DNA of the CDR3: TGTGCCAGCGGTCCCGGGAAGTACTTC.

J is TRBJ2-5 and V is TRBV12-3 or TRBV12-4, with 8 bases identical to TRBD2. The CDR3 is 16 residues long. Germline trimming cut 7 bases from V and 7 bases from J; bases unmatched to any gene: 17. The CDR3 loop reads CASNHGGAGESGTQYF. In DNA form, the CDR3 reads TGTGCCAGCAACCACGGGGGGGCAGGGGAGTCGGGGACCCAGTACTTC.

V and J are TRBV4-1 and TRBJ2-1; TRBD2 matches at 10 bases. Germline assignment: CDR1 MGHRA and CDR2 YSYEKL. With 5 bases clipped from V and 2 bases from J, the junction kept 9 bases outside the gene matches. This CDR3 is built from 17 residues. This chain's CDR3 is CASSIQLAGAAYNEQFF. The CDR3 nucleotides are TGCGCCAGCAGCATTCAGCTAGCGGGGGCCGCCTACAATGAGCAGTTCTTC.

The rearrangement joins TRBV11-2 to TRBJ2-3, with 13 bases matching TRBD2. The CDR3 has 21 amino acids. V lost 3 bases, J lost 3 bases, and 18 bases stayed unmatched. Germline V gene data show CDR1 as SGHAT and CDR2 as FQNNGV. In DNA form, the CDR3 reads TGTGCCAGCAGCTTTGGTCTGGCGGGACTAGCGGGGCCCTTCGGGACAGATACGCAGTATTTT. This encodes CASSFGLAGLAGPFGTDTQYF.

The chain joins TRBV27 to TRBJ1-1; no clear D gene. Trimming removed 2 bases at V and 1 base at J, with 11 bases between. This CDR3 contains 15 residues. Germline values: CDR1 MNHEY, CDR2 SMNVEV (reference sequence). In DNA, the CDR3 is TGTGCCAGCAGTTTACAATCGGGGTCGAACACTGAAGCTTTCTTT. Translated, it gives CASSLQSGSNTEAFF.

The sample holds many counts of this clonotype. V and J are TRBV29-1 and TRBJ2-7; TRBD1 matches at 7 bases. The germline V gene encodes CDR1 SQVTM and CDR2 ANQGSEA. J gave up 6 bases and V 7 bases, and 9 bases lay outside the gene matches. The CDR3 is 12 residues long. This CDR3 reads CSATGEFREQYF. CDR3 bases: TGCAGCGCTACAGGGGAGTTTCGCGAGCAGTACTTC.

The chain employs TRBV15 and TRBJ2-1, with 11 bases fitting TRBD1. Germline values: CDR1 LNHNV, CDR2 YYDKDF (reference sequence). The CDR3 loop spans 16 amino acids. V shed 5 bases, J shed 3 bases, and the junction held 6 bases outside the gene matches. CDR3 DNA sequence: TGTGCCACCAGCGACCAAGGGACAGGGGGCTACAATGAGCAGTTCTTC. It encodes CATSDQGTGGYNEQFF.

The V gene is TRBV7-9, the J gene TRBJ2-1; TRBD1 matches 8 bases. J gave up 12 bases and V 1 base, and 5 bases lay outside the gene matches. The CDR3 contains 13 residues. The germline gives CDR1 SEHNR, CDR2 FQNEAQ (reference sequence). DNA for the CDR3: TGTGCCAGCAGCTTAGTCCCACAGGGGGGGCAGTTCTTC. Amino acid sequence: CASSLVPQGGQFF. The variable domain in full, completed from reference TRBV7-9 and TRBJ2-1, reads DTGVSQNPRHKITKRGQNVTFRCDPISEHNRLYWYRQTLGQGPEFLTYFQNEAQLEKSRLLSDRFSAERPKGSFSTLEIQRTEQGDSAMYLCASSLVPQGGQFFGPGTRLTVL.

This clonotype was detected a few times. CDR3 nucleotide sequence: TGTGCCAGCAGCGTATCCGCCAATGAGCAGTTCTTC. The encoded protein is CASSVSANEQFF. The chain carries TRBV9 and TRBJ2-1; D ambiguous. This CDR3 contains 12 residues. In germline, CDR1 is SGDLS, CDR2 YYNGEE. Between the trimmed V and J ends, which lost 1 base and 6 bases, there was a span of 5 bases.

This clonotype has at least ten counts. This chain connects TRBV6-1 to TRBJ2-7, with a possible D match to TRBD1 (6 bases). CDR1 and CDR2 from the germline V gene are MNHNS and SASEGT. The CDR3 contains 15 residues. V lost 6 bases, J lost 2 bases, and 17 bases lay in between. The DNA for the CDR3 is TGTGCCAGCAGCTATGGGACACTCAGTCCCTACGAGCAGTACTTC. The encoded protein is CASSYGTLSPYEQYF.

CDR3 sequence reads: CASSQGRVIGEQFF. The CDR3 DNA reads as TGTGCCAGCAGCCAAGGCAGGGTAATCGGTGAGCAGTTCTTC. This rearrangement joins TRBV3-1 to TRBJ2-1, with D possibly TRBD1 on 5 matching bases. Per the germline V gene, CDR1 is LGHDT and CDR2 is YNNKEL (reference sequence). Trimming took off 1 base at V and 9 bases at J, with 13 bases between the two ends. CDR3 size: 14 residues.

The genes are TRBV12-3 or TRBV12-4 and TRBJ1-2; D unresolved. The V end lost 5 bases, the J end lost 6 bases, and 13 bases lay between the germline ends. The CDR3 contains 13 residues. The CDR3 coding sequence is TGTGCCAGCAGTATCGGGGAGCAGGATGGCTACACCTTC. Translating gives CASSIGEQDGYTF.

This clonotype was seen a few times. This chain links TRBV5-5 with TRBJ2-1, with D maybe TRBD1 (6 bases). V lost 4 bases and J 6 bases, leaving 17 bases between the germline ends. The CDR3 extends over 15 amino acids. Germline loops: CDR1 SGHKS, CDR2 YYEKEE (reference sequence). The CDR3: CASSLSRGLGNEQFF. The DNA of the CDR3 is TGTGCCAGCAGCCTCTCTAGGGGGTTAGGCAATGAGCAGTTCTTC. The full variable domain, with the rest looked up from reference TRBV5-5 and TRBJ2-1, is DAGVTQSPTHLIKTRGQQVTLRCSPISGHKSVSWYQQVLGQGPQFIFQYYEKEERGRGNFPDRFSARQFPNYSSELNVNALLLGDSALYLCASSLSRGLGNEQFFGPGTRLTVL.

The CDR3 DNA reads TGTGCCAGCAGCCTGGGACGTTGGACAAGCTCCTACGAGCAGTACTTC. As protein: CASSLGRWTSSYEQYF. V gene TRBV7-9 combines with J gene TRBJ2-7; D is perhaps TRBD1 or TRBD2 (5 bases each). The V gene's germline CDR1 is SEHNR and CDR2 FQNEAQ (reference sequence). This CDR3 is 16 amino acids long. V was pared by 5 bases and J by 0 bases, with 17 bases between. Full variable domain (missing parts from reference TRBV7-9 and TRBJ2-7): DTGVSQNPRHKITKRGQNVTFRCDPISEHNRLYWYRQTLGQGPEFLTYFQNEAQLEKSRLLSDRFSAERPKGSFSTLEIQRTEQGDSAMYLCASSLGRWTSSYEQYFGPGTRLTVT.

The chain is built from TRBV20-1 and TRBJ2-5, with D perhaps TRBD1 (5 bases). The DNA end favors TRBJ2-7, so the J call may be wrong. In germline, CDR1 is DFQATT, CDR2 SNEGSKA (reference sequence). The CDR3 sequence is 13 residues long. The CDR3 DNA is TGCAGTGCTAGAGACCCCGGACAAGACGAGCAGTACTTC. Its translation: CSARDPGQDEQYF.

The chain carries TRBV10-3 and TRBJ1-6, with a possible D match to TRBD1 (5 bases). V shed 11 bases and J shed 8 bases, with 16 bases lying between them. Per germline, CDR1 ENHRY and CDR2 SYGVKD. The length of the CDR3 is 13 residues. The CDR3, as DNA: TGTGCCGGCAGGGCAGTGGGAGATTCACCCCTCCACTTT. Amino acid sequence: CAGRAVGDSPLHF.

There are a few counts of this clonotype. J is TRBJ2-5 and V is TRBV7-2; unclear D gene. The V and J ends lost 5 bases and 1 base respectively, with 8 bases between them. The CDR3 spans 13 residues. Germline V gene lookup returns CDR1 SGHTA and CDR2 FQGNSA. The CDR3 loop reads CASSVSRQETQYF. The CDR3 region has the DNA TGTGCCAGCAGCGTTAGCCGCCAAGAGACCCAGTACTTC.

This clonotype was counted a few times. The chain uses TRBV20-1 and TRBJ2-1; 11 bases fit TRBD2. The V gene's germline CDR1 is DFQATT and CDR2 SNEGSKA (reference sequence). After removal of 0 bases from V and 4 bases from J, the junction contained 11 bases not matched to a gene. CDR3 size: 18 residues. For the CDR3, the DNA is TGCAGTGCTAGAGATCGAGGTAGCGGGGGGGCGACTTACAATGAGCAGTTCTTC. As protein: CSARDRGSGGATYNEQFF.